This record looks at one T cell receptor beta chain sequence and its context. The data derive from a study of T cell changes during pregnancy in multiple sclerosis. The CDR3 runs 15 residues. V lost 5 bases and J lost 10; bases outside the gene matches: 12. The germline CDR1 and CDR2 sequences are SGHRS and YFSETQ. Some clones are missing from TCRdb's copy, which holds only in-frame ones; the method was immunoSEQ multiplex PCR. The sample lists tens of thousands of clones, just under 90% occurring once. This clonotype was sampled from a human donor whose cells served as feeder cells for cultures in a pregnancy study. The sequenced sample was peripheral blood from another person, used as feeder cells. The chain recombines TRBV5-1 with TRBJ2-1, with 10 bases matching TRBD2. CDR3 loop: CASSPLAGDRVEQFF. In DNA form, the CDR3 reads TGCGCCAGCAGTCCCCTAGCGGGAGATCGAGTCGAGCAGTTCTTC.